This entry features one T cell receptor beta chain sequence. Its matching antigen is unknown. The sample originates from a study of T cell responses to AZD1222 COVID-19 vaccine. Using immunoSEQ multiplex PCR, the repertoire was profiled, and TCRdb retains in-frame clones only, with some absent. The sample consists of around 150,000 clones, about 90% of them appearing once. Whole-study findings and limits: When two AZD1222 doses had been given, Spike-specific TCR breadth and depth rose. White British people made up most donors, females outnumbered males, and clonal diversity was possibly underestimated.

The CDR3 is 16 residues long. Germline V lookup: CDR1 SGHAT, CDR2 FQNNGV. Trimming removed 1 base from V and 3 bases from J; junction bases left unmatched: 6. The chain couples TRBV11-2 to TRBJ2-7; 10 bases fit TRBD1. This material consisted of peripheral blood, taken on day 0 of MenACWY control vaccination. The sequence derives from an adult in good health. CDR3 nucleotide sequence: TGTGCCAGCAGCTTAGGGACAGGGGGGGCCGACTACGAGCAGTACTTC. This translates into CASSLGTGGADYEQYF.